This record covers a single T cell receptor (beta chain). The antigen is not known. The source of the sample is a study of blood T cells in healthy people across ages. Whole-study results and caveats: Measured against age, TCR beta diversity per million T cells decreased in a roughly linear manner.

There are 15 residues in the CDR3. Germline V gene data show CDR1 as MNHEY and CDR2 as SMNVEV (reference sequence). V was cut by 0 bases and J by 5 bases, with 13 bases left in between. With a J-beta primer mix and a sample-barcoded 5' primer, a second PCR ran about 6 to 11 cycles. TCRdb passed the 5' RACE reads through MiXCR, listing each CDR3 protein once. The sample consists of roughly 1,800,000 distinct CDR3 sequences, just under 50% of them appearing once. The sample taken for sequencing was blood. The clonotype originates from a middle-aged woman in good health. This rearrangement joins TRBV27 to TRBJ2-5; no definite D call. Here the CDR3 reads CASSLSGGPMETQYF. Written as DNA, the CDR3 is TGTGCCAGCAGTTTATCCGGCGGCCCAATGGAGACCCAGTACTTC.